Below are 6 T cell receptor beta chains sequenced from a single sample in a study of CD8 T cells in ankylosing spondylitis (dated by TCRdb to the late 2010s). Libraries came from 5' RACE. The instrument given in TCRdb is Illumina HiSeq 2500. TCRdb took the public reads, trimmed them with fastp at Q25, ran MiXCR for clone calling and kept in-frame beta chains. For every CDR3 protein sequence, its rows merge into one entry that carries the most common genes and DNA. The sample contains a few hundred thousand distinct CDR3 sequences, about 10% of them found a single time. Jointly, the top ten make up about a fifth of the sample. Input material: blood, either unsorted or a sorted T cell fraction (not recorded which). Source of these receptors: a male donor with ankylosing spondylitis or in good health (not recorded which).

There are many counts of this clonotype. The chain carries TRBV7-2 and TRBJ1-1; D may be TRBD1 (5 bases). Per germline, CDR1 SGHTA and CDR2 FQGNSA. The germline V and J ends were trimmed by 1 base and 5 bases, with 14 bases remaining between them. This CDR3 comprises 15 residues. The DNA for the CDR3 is TGTGCCAGCAGCTTAGGGGGCCAGACGGGGACTGAAGCTTTCTTT. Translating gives CASSLGGQTGTEAFF.

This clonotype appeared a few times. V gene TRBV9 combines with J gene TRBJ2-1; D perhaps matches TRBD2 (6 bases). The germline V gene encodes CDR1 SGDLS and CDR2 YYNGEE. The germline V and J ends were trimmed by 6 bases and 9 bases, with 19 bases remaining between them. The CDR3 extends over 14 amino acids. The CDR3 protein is CASTPGERRSEQFF. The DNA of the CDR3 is TGTGCCAGCACCCCGGGGGAGAGGAGGAGTGAGCAGTTCTTC.

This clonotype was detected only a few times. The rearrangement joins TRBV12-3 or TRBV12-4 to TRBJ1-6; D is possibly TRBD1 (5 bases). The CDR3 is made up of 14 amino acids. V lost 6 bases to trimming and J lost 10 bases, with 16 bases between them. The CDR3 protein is CASSPPRQGSPLHF. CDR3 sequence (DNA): TGTGCCAGCAGCCCCCCTAGGCAGGGATCACCCCTCCACTTT.

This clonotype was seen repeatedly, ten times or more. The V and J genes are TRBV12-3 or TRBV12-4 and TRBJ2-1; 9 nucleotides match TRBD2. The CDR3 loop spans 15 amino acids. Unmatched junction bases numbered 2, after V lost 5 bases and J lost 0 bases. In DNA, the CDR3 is TGTGCCAGCAGTGCGGGGGGGTACTCCTACAATGAGCAGTTCTTC. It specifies CASSAGGYSYNEQFF.

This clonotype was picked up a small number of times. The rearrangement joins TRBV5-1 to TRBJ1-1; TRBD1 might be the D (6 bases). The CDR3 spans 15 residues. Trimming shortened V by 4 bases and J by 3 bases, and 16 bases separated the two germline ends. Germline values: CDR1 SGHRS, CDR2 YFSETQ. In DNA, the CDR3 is TGCGCCAGCAGCCCGGGCGGGGGCGCGTACACTGAAGCTTTCTTT. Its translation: CASSPGGGAYTEAFF.

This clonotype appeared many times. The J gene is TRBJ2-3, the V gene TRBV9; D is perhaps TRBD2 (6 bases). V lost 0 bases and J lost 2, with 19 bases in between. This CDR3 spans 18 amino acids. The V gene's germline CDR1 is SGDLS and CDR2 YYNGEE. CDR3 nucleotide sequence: TGTGCCAGCAGCGTAGCTCGCGGGAACCCTACTCTCACAGATACGCAGTATTTT. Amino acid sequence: CASSVARGNPTLTDTQYF.